The following is a T cell receptor (beta chain) sequence with its context. Its target is not known. The source of the sample is a study of CD8+CD57+ T cells in acquired aplastic anemia. Study-wide findings and caveats: Sharing between patients and controls was observed for twenty-nine CD8+ CDR3 sequences.

TCR beta VDJ and CDR3 profiles were obtained from a genomic DNA template. TCRdb reprocessed the reads via MiXCR and lists one record per CDR3 protein. The data show 190,000 or so distinct CDR3 sequences, 48% seen once. Sequencing was done on patients that had shown CD8+CD57+ cell expansion by flow cytometry. The patients, all of them, had severe acquired aplastic anemia. Patients had received no therapy at the time of blood sampling. Trimming removed 10 bases from V and 8 bases from J, with 23 bases in between. The CDR3 has 15 residues. The germline gives CDR1 ENHRY, CDR2 SYGVKD. J is TRBJ2-2 and V is TRBV10-3; possible D gene TRBD2, 5 bases. What was sequenced was sorted CD4+, CD8+, or CD8+CD57+ T cells (not recorded which) from PBMCs. The sequence came from a human donor with aplastic anemia. CDR3 loop: CASRLAGGPTGELFF. CDR3 in DNA: TGTGCCAGCAGGCTTGCGGGTGGGCCAACGGGGGAGCTGTTTTTT.